What follows are 14 T cell receptor beta chains derived from one specimen sequenced in a study of cytomegalovirus exposure and HLA in healthy donors. PCR primers comprised 60 Vbeta and 13 Jbeta primers. Sequencing used immunoSEQ multiplex PCR; TCRdb keeps in-frame clones, though not all of them. The table lists about 120,000 clones, 76% of them singletons. Sequences were obtained from PBMCs. The receptors stem from a man aged 50 to 59 in good health and CMV-seropositive.

Only one count was recorded for this clone. The chain employs TRBV25-1 and TRBJ2-1; D may be TRBD1 (6 bases). Trimming cost V 5 bases and J 5 bases, with 19 bases left between them. The CDR3 has 16 residues. CDR1 is MGHDK, CDR2 SYGVNS, per germline. CDR3 sequence: CASSREGRGRNNEQFF. The CDR3 coding sequence is TGTGCCAGCAGTCGAGAGGGCAGGGGACGGAACAATGAGCAGTTCTTC.

This chain connects TRBV19 to TRBJ1-4, with D possibly TRBD1 on 5 matching bases. Germline CDR1 reads LNHDA; CDR2 reads SQIVND (reference sequence). V lost 6 bases and J 8 bases, leaving 19 bases between the germline ends. This CDR3 is built from 15 residues. CDR3 region: CASRGGTGLREKLFF. For the CDR3, the DNA is TGTGCCAGTAGGGGGGGAACGGGGCTTAGGGAAAAACTGTTTTTT.

J is TRBJ2-1 and V is TRBV11-1; D is unresolved. The CDR3 sequence is 11 residues long. The V gene lost 3 bases and the J gene lost 6 bases, with 3 bases spanning the gap. From germline, CDR1 is SGHAT and CDR2 FQDESV (reference sequence). The CDR3 bases are TGTGCCAGCAGCTTTAGCAATGAGCAGTTCTTC. It encodes CASSFSNEQFF.

The chain couples TRBV19 to TRBJ2-1; TRBD2 matches at 8 bases. CDR3 size: 16 residues. The germline V gene has CDR1 LNHDA and CDR2 SQIVND (reference sequence). Unmatched junction bases numbered 10, after V lost 7 bases and J lost 2 bases. The CDR3 nucleotides read TGTGCCAGTACCGGCGGGAGGTGGGGGACCTACAATGAGCAGTTCTTC. Translated: CASTGGRWGTYNEQFF.

This clone appeared once. This sequence joins TRBV4-1 and TRBJ2-5, with TRBD1 as a possible D gene (6 bases). The end of the DNA aligns better with TRBJ2-7, so the J call may be wrong. Per germline, CDR1 MGHRA and CDR2 YSYEKL. This CDR3 has 17 residues. CDR3 sequence reads: CASSQDGGGSSSYEQYF. The CDR3 coding sequence is TGCGCCAGCAGCCAAGATGGGGGCGGGTCGAGCTCCTACGAGCAGTACTTC.

V usage is TRBV7-8 and J usage is TRBJ1-1; perhaps TRBD1 as D (6 bases). Germline lookup yields CDR1 SGHVS and CDR2 FQNEAQ. This CDR3 contains 16 residues. Trimming shortened V by 5 bases and J by 6 bases, and 22 bases separated the two germline ends. The CDR3 sequence: CASSPDQGMFGAEAFF. CDR3 DNA sequence: TGTGCCAGCAGCCCGGACCAGGGGATGTTTGGGGCTGAAGCTTTCTTT.

The chain has TRBV27 and TRBJ1-2, with D perhaps TRBD1 (5 bases). Deletions cut 6 bases from V and 2 bases from J, with 22 bases between. The CDR3 totals 17 residues. Germline V gives CDR1 MNHEY, CDR2 SMNVEV (reference sequence). In nucleotides, the CDR3 is TGTGCCAGCAGCCTCCAGGCGTCAGGGTATTACAACTATGGCTACACCTTC. It codes for CASSLQASGYYNYGYTF.

The chain couples TRBV2 to TRBJ2-3; TRBD1 matches at 8 bases. From germline, CDR1 is SNHLY and CDR2 FYNNEI. This CDR3 comprises 16 residues. Trimming removed 0 bases from V and 0 bases from J; junction bases left unmatched: 2. The CDR3 loop reads CASSEAQGASTDTQYF. The CDR3 bases are TGTGCCAGCAGTGAAGCGCAGGGGGCTAGCACAGATACGCAGTATTTT.

This clone has only a few counts. The chain recombines TRBV9 with TRBJ2-2, with D possibly TRBD1 on 6 matching bases. The CDR3 has 16 residues. Trimming cost V 2 bases and J 8 bases, with 19 bases left between them. The germline V gene has CDR1 SGDLS and CDR2 YYNGEE. The CDR3 sequence is CASSVGTGTLKGELFF. The CDR3 DNA sequence: TGTGCCAGCAGCGTGGGGACCGGGACACTCAAAGGGGAGCTGTTTTTT.

The J gene is TRBJ2-5, the V gene TRBV6-1; 8 nucleotides line up with TRBD2. The CDR3 spans 16 residues. The ends lost 1 base at V and 6 bases at J; junction bases unmatched: 10. Per the germline V gene, CDR1 is MNHNS and CDR2 is SASEGT. In DNA form, the CDR3 reads TGTGCCAGCAGTGAAGGTGGGAGCGGGAGACCCCAGACCCAGTACTTC. Residues: CASSEGGSGRPQTQYF.

The chain links TRBV4-3 to TRBJ2-5, with TRBD2 as a possible D gene (5 bases). V was clipped by 0 bases and J by 5 bases, with 19 bases between them. This CDR3 contains 17 residues. Germline V lookup: CDR1 LGHNA, CDR2 YSLEER. CDR3 in amino acids: CASSQERPSRWIETQYF. The CDR3 DNA follows: TGCGCCAGCAGCCAAGAAAGGCCTAGCCGATGGATCGAGACCCAGTACTTC.

This clone was seen once. V and J are TRBV21-1 and TRBJ2-5; TRBD2 is the table's D call, not checked against the DNA. TRBV21-1 is an annotated pseudogene. The CDR3 spans 17 residues. The chain's CDR3 is CASSKKSETPSGETQYF. The CDR3 coding sequence is TGTGCCAGCAGCAAAAAAAGCGAGACCCCCTCCGGAGAGACCCAGTACTTC.

This sequence joins TRBV19 and TRBJ1-1; D unclear. CDR3 length equals 11 residues. From germline, CDR1 is LNHDA and CDR2 SQIVND (reference sequence). Trimming removed 4 bases from V and 3 bases from J, with 3 bases in between. The CDR3 spells CASSKHTEAFF. Written as DNA, the CDR3 is TGTGCCAGTAGTAAGCACACTGAAGCTTTCTTT.

This clone came up a few times. The J gene is TRBJ2-3, the V gene TRBV19, with 12 bases lining up with TRBD2. V trimming: 3 bases; J trimming: 5 bases; junction bases outside the gene matches: 6. Germline V gene data show CDR1 as LNHDA and CDR2 as SQIVND (reference sequence). CDR3 length equals 16 residues. The CDR3 region is CASSMTSGSYVDTQYF. CDR3 in DNA: TGTGCCAGTAGTATGACTAGCGGGAGCTACGTAGATACGCAGTATTTT.